The next 22 T cell receptor beta chains were all read from a single sample in a study of beta chain features in type 1 diabetes. Every isolated RNA sample was fully reverse transcribed, so sequencing captured expressed TCRB transcripts. Generated by immunoSEQ multiplex PCR, the TCRdb table keeps only in-frame clones and is missing some. The table has about 150,000 clones, approximately 9% seen once. Material for sequencing was central memory CD4+ T cells from blood. Every receptor here comes from a woman aged 18-35 years in good health.

This sequence joins TRBV7-9 and TRBJ2-1; 8 bases match TRBD1. V dropped 2 bases and J dropped 9; count of bases not matched to a gene: 6. Germline V gives CDR1 SEHNR, CDR2 FQNEAQ (reference sequence). CDR3 length: 14 residues. Here the CDR3 reads CASSLNQGAGEQFF. The CDR3 nucleotides read TGTGCCAGCAGCTTAAACCAGGGGGCCGGTGAGCAGTTCTTC. Looking up the rest from reference TRBV7-9 and TRBJ2-1 gives the full variable domain: DTGVSQNPRHKITKRGQNVTFRCDPISEHNRLYWYRQTLGQGPEFLTYFQNEAQLEKSRLLSDRFSAERPKGSFSTLEIQRTEQGDSAMYLCASSLNQGAGEQFFGPGTRLTVL.

This chain connects TRBV6-6 to TRBJ1-2; 8 bases map to TRBD1. Germline V gives CDR1 MNHNY, CDR2 SVGAGI (reference sequence). The CDR3 extends over 14 amino acids. The trim removed 5 bases at V and 6 bases at J, leaving 8 bases unmatched. CDR3 sequence: CASSRDRGGNGYTF. The CDR3 bases are TGTGCCAGCAGTCGTGACAGGGGCGGCAATGGCTACACCTTC.

Only a few counts were recorded for this clone. The V and J genes are TRBV18 and TRBJ1-1; 10 bases match TRBD1. The germline CDR1 and CDR2 sequences are KGHSH and LQKENI. The CDR3 has 13 residues. V shed 4 bases, J shed 10 bases, and the junction held 6 bases outside the gene matches. CDR3 DNA: TGTGCCAGCTCACGAGGGACAGGGGAAGGAGCTTTCTTT. Translated: CASSRGTGEGAFF.

This clone turned up a few times. The chain recombines TRBV5-1 with TRBJ2-1, with a tentative D call TRBD1 (5 bases). The germline CDR1 and CDR2 sequences are SGHRS and YFSETQ. V was shortened by 2 bases and J by 10 bases, with 7 bases between the two germline ends. This CDR3 has 11 amino acids. CDR3 amino acids: CASSLGAEQFF. CDR3 nucleotides: TGCGCCAGCAGCTTAGGGGCCGAGCAGTTCTTC.

This clone was found a few times. The CDR3 DNA follows: TGTGCCAGCAGCTCAATGGACAGCTGGAACACTGAAGCTTTCTTT. It encodes CASSSMDSWNTEAFF. The rearrangement joins TRBV11-2 to TRBJ1-1; D may be TRBD1 (6 bases). CDR3 length equals 15 residues. Per germline, CDR1 SGHAT and CDR2 FQNNGV. Trimming stripped 4 bases from V and 1 base from J, with 13 bases between.

V is TRBV13 and J is TRBJ2-3, with 8 positions matching TRBD1. CDR1 and CDR2 (germline): PRHDT, FYEKMQ (reference sequence). The CDR3 contains 14 residues. The V gene end was trimmed by 4 bases and the J gene end by 4 bases; junction bases not matched to a gene: 4. The CDR3 nucleotides read TGTGCCAGCAGCTGGGACAGGAACCCAGATACGCAGTATTTT. Its translation: CASSWDRNPDTQYF.

This clone has only a few counts. This chain uses TRBV29-1 with TRBJ1-2, with D unclear. The V end lost 2 bases, the J end lost 2 bases, and 6 bases lay between the germline ends. Per germline, CDR1 SQVTM and CDR2 ANQGSEA. The CDR3 spans 12 residues. The CDR3 region has the DNA TGCAGCGTTGAACATCAAAACTATGGCTACACCTTC. Its translation is CSVEHQNYGYTF.

Only a few counts were recorded for this clone. This chain connects TRBV15 to TRBJ2-7; weak D call: TRBD2 (6 bases). The CDR3 extends over 14 amino acids. Germline V gene data show CDR1 as LNHNV and CDR2 as YYDKDF (reference sequence). Trimming cost V 0 bases and J 6 bases, with 12 bases left between them. The CDR3 spells CATSRDMYGGEQYF. CDR3 in DNA: TGTGCCACCAGCAGAGATATGTACGGGGGCGAGCAGTACTTC.

This chain joins TRBV19 and TRBJ2-1; 7 nucleotides agree with TRBD1. Germline V gene data show CDR1 as LNHDA and CDR2 as SQIVND (reference sequence). The CDR3 extends over 14 amino acids. The J segment lost 5 bases and the V segment lost 7 bases, leaving 8 bases of the junction unmatched. The CDR3 nucleotides read TGTGCCAGTACGGGGACAGCAAGGAACAATGAGCAGTTCTTC. Protein sequence: CASTGTARNNEQFF.

This clone showed up just a few times. J is TRBJ2-7 and V is TRBV6-1, with 10 bases that match TRBD1. Germline V gene lookup returns CDR1 MNHNS and CDR2 SASEGT. The CDR3 totals 14 residues. Germline trimming cut 8 bases from V and 3 bases from J; bases unmatched to any gene: 7. The CDR3, as DNA: TGTGCCAGCCGAGGGCGGGACAGGGGCTACGAGCAGTACTTC. Its protein product is CASRGRDRGYEQYF.

This clone was counted only a few times. V and J are TRBV18 and TRBJ1-3, with a tentative D call TRBD1 (5 bases). The V and J ends lost 3 bases and 0 bases respectively, with 12 bases between them. The CDR3 has 16 residues. In germline, CDR1 is KGHSH, CDR2 LQKENI. The CDR3 coding sequence is TGTGCCAGCTCACCCACGGGGGTGGACTCTGGAAACACCATATATTTT. Translating gives CASSPTGVDSGNTIYF.

V and J are TRBV4-3 and TRBJ2-1; TRBD2 matches at 8 bases. Germline V lookup: CDR1 LGHNA, CDR2 YSLEER. The CDR3 is 14 residues long. V gave up 2 bases and J gave up 12 bases; unmatched junction bases: 9. The CDR3 coding sequence is TGCGCCAGCAGCCAAAACTCCGGGACTAGTTGGCAGTTCTTC. The encoded protein is CASSQNSGTSWQFF.

The rearrangement uses TRBV7-2 and TRBJ2-7; TRBD1 agrees at 8 bases. V was clipped by 1 base and J by 3 bases; unmatched bases: 5. Germline V gene sequence: CDR1 SGHTA, CDR2 FQGNSA. The CDR3 loop spans 15 amino acids. DNA of the CDR3: TGTGCCAGCAGCTTAGGTGGGACAGGAGGCTACGAGCAGTACTTC. Protein sequence: CASSLGGTGGYEQYF.

In its sample, this clone was seen a few times. The chain couples TRBV7-2 to TRBJ2-5; the D gene is possibly TRBD2 (5 bases). Germline V lookup: CDR1 SGHTA, CDR2 FQGNSA. Between the trimmed V and J ends, which lost 4 bases and 5 bases, there was a span of 17 bases. CDR3 size: 15 residues. The CDR3 protein is CASSSQDFRTETQYF. The CDR3 DNA reads as TGTGCCAGCAGCTCGCAGGACTTCCGTACGGAGACCCAGTACTTC.

This chain links TRBV11-1 with TRBJ1-4, with D uncertain. The CDR3 consists of 15 residues. V dropped 3 bases and J dropped 11 bases, with 19 bases sitting between them. Germline CDR1 SGHAT, CDR2 FQDESV (reference sequence). The CDR3 region is CASSLAPGHAGKLFF. For the CDR3, the DNA is TGTGCCAGCAGCTTGGCGCCGGGCCACGCGGGCAAACTGTTTTTT.

Turning to this clone: One end of the junction fails to match germline, which may point to a read error. The V call is TRBV7-7, the J call TRBJ2-5; no clear D. CDR3 length equals 14 residues. Per the germline V gene, CDR1 is SSHAT and CDR2 is FNYEAQ (reference sequence). The chain's CDR3 is CASSLDFPSETQYF. CDR3 DNA sequence: TGTGCTAGCAGCTTAGATTTCCCATCAGAGACCCAGTACTTC.

The gene calls are TRBV18 and TRBJ2-3, with D possibly TRBD1 on 5 matching bases. Trimming left V 0 bases short and J 4 bases short, with 8 bases between. Per germline, CDR1 KGHSH and CDR2 LQKENI. The CDR3 spans 14 residues. Here the CDR3 DNA reads TGTGCCAGCTCACCACCGGTAGGGGCAGATACGCAGTATTTT. Residues: CASSPPVGADTQYF. The whole variable domain, filled in from reference TRBV18 and TRBJ2-3, reads NAGVMQNPRHLVRRRGQEARLRCSPMKGHSHVYWYRQLPEEGLKFMVYLQKENIIDESGMPKERFSAEFPKEGPSILRIQQVVRGDSAAYFCASSPPVGADTQYFGPGTRLTVL.

This clone has more than one count but fewer than ten. The chain couples TRBV25-1 to TRBJ2-5; tentative D call: TRBD1 (6 bases). This CDR3 has 15 amino acids. CDR1 MGHDK and CDR2 SYGVNS come from the germline V gene. The ends were cut back, 5 bases at V and 5 bases at J, with 18 bases in the middle. In DNA form, the CDR3 reads TGTGCCAGCAGTCCTTCTAGGGCAGGGGACGAGACCCAGTACTTC. Translated: CASSPSRAGDETQYF.

The CDR3 nucleotides read TGTGCCAGTGGAGCGGGAACCCCCTATGGCTACACCTTC. Encoded protein: CASGAGTPYGYTF. The J gene is TRBJ1-2, the V gene TRBV19; no clear D gene. Germline assignment: CDR1 LNHDA and CDR2 SQIVND (reference sequence). CDR3 length: 13 amino acids. Trimming removed 8 bases at V and 4 bases at J, with 14 bases between.

On this clone itself: Compared with germline, one end of the junction differs, possibly owing to a read error. The rearrangement links TRBV7-7 to TRBJ2-1, with TRBD2 as a possible D gene (6 bases). The CDR3 extends over 15 amino acids. The germline V gene encodes CDR1 SSHAT and CDR2 FNYEAQ (reference sequence). CDR3 nucleotides: TGTGCTAGCAGCTTAATCGGCATAGCGGTAGATGAGCAGTTCTTC. It is translated as CASSLIGIAVDEQFF.

The chain links TRBV11-3 to TRBJ1-1, with TRBD1 matching over 7 bases. Trimming cost V 5 bases and J 2 bases; bases outside gene matches: 8. From germline, CDR1 is SGHNT and CDR2 YENEEA. This CDR3 spans 15 amino acids. The CDR3 protein is CASSAAGTVNTEAFF. The CDR3 DNA follows: TGTGCCAGCAGCGCCGCGGGGACAGTTAACACTGAAGCTTTCTTT.

The chain combines TRBV28 with TRBJ2-5; 7 positions agree with TRBD1. V lost 6 bases, J lost 5 bases, and 9 bases stayed unmatched. Germline V gene lookup returns CDR1 MDHEN and CDR2 SYDVKM. This CDR3 is built from 14 residues. CDR3 region: CASSRKGGQETQYF. The CDR3, as DNA: TGTGCCAGCAGCCGAAAAGGGGGACAGGAGACCCAGTACTTC.